This TCR beta chain was found in a study of T cells in Graves' hyperthyroidism and ophthalmopathy. Amplified TCR beta CDR3 regions came from RNA transcripts. The primer set for the first-round RT-PCR of the TCR CDR3 was HTBI. Each CDR3 protein is one row after TCRdb ran MiXCR on the multiplex PCR reads. The table includes more than 450,000 distinct CDR3 sequences, about 20% detected once. Germline loops: CDR1 GTSNPN, CDR2 SVGIG (reference sequence). The V gene lost 0 bases and the J gene lost 7 bases, with 15 bases spanning the gap. The CDR3 has 14 residues. Enrolled ophthalmopathy patients presented with a Clinical Activity Score of at least 3, a NOSPECS grade of at least 4, and disease duration under 3 months.

The V call is TRBV30, the J call TRBJ1-1, with D possibly TRBD1 on 5 matching bases. The sample consisted of blood. The TCR originated in a middle-aged man with Graves' ophthalmopathy. Written as DNA, the CDR3 is TGTGCCTGGAGTGTACTTAGGGGAGGTGGTGAAGCTTTCTTT. This codes for CAWSVLRGGGEAFF.